The entry below gives a single T cell receptor beta chain sequence along with its context. The CDR3 spans 12 residues. The ends were cut back, 6 bases at V and 0 bases at J, with 5 bases in the middle. The germline gives CDR1 MNHEY, CDR2 SVGAGI. This record belongs to a study of blood T cell repertoires in COVID-19. Assay used: immunoSEQ multiplex PCR; TCRdb lists only in-frame clones, some missing. The table lists 40,000 to 50,000 clones, roughly 87% of them singletons. Sequenced sample: peripheral blood. The source is a human donor in a cohort sampled during active COVID-19. The chain uses TRBV6-5 and TRBJ1-1, with D unresolved. In DNA form, the CDR3 reads TGTGCCAGCAGAGAGGTGAACACTGAAGCTTTCTTT. Its translation is CASREVNTEAFF.